This T cell receptor beta chain was observed in a study of blood T cell repertoires in COVID-19. Across the whole study: Sites in the United States, Italy and Spain provided acute and convalescent COVID-19 samples. PBMCs, B-cell-depleted T cells, or T cells were the source of the cDNA or gDNA that made up the material.

The CDR3 covers 14 residues. Looked up from germline, CDR1 is SEHNR and CDR2 is FQNEAQ (reference sequence). The V segment lost 1 base and the J segment 7 bases; nucleotides outside the gene matches: 6. In the authors' methods: From reference gene primer amplification, estimates of nucleated cell counts were derived. Clones were sequenced by immunoSEQ multiplex PCR, and TCRdb holds only the in-frame ones, with some missing. D and trimming come from the DNA, and the V and J calls and clone size come from that table. This table holds about 180,000 clones, around 86% found once. This TCR was sampled from a man aged 50-60 years with active or convalescent COVID-19. The chain couples TRBV7-9 to TRBJ2-5, with 7 bases lining up with TRBD2. The sample comprised peripheral blood. CDR3 protein: CASSLDGASGTQYF. The DNA for the CDR3 is TGTGCCAGCAGCTTAGACGGGGCTAGCGGGACCCAGTACTTC.